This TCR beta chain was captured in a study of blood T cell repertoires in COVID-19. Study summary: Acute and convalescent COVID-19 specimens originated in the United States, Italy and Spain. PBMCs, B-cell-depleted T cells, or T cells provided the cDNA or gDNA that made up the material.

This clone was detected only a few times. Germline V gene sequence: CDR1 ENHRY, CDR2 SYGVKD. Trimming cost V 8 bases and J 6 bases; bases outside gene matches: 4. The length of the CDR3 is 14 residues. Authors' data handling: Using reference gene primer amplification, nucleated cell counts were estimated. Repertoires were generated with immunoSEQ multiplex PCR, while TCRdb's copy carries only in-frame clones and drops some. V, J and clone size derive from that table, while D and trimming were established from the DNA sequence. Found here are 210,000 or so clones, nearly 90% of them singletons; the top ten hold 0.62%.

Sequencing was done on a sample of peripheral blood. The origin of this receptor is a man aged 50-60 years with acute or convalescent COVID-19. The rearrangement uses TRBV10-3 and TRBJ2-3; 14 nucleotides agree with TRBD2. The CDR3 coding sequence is TGTGCCATCGGGACTAGCGGGAGTAGGGATACGCAGTATTTT. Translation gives CAIGTSGSRDTQYF.